A selection of T cell receptor beta chains follows, all from one sample in a study of T cells in Graves' hyperthyroidism and ophthalmopathy. TCRdb called the multiplex PCR reads again in MiXCR, with one record for every CDR3 protein. The top ten clones hold more than 7.5% of a sample with 500,000 to 750,000 distinct CDR3 sequences, under 60% of them seen once. Input material: peripheral blood or thyroid tissue (not recorded which). The receptors were sampled from a young woman with Graves' hyperthyroidism. The CDR3 runs from the conserved cysteine through the conserved F or W. The order of the fields is J gene, D gene, V gene, clone size, CDR3 DNA, CDR3 protein. D genes are given only for firm matches. Only some rows state a clone size, as once, few, many or a class for expanded clones.

j_call: TRBJ2-6
d_call: TRBD1
v_call: TRBV20-1
clone_size: NA
cdr3_nt: TGCAGTGCGTCGACAGGGAACTTTGGGGCCAACGTCCTGACTTTC
cdr3_aa: CSASTGNFGANVLTF

j_call: TRBJ1-4
d_call: NA
v_call: TRBV7-2
clone_size: once
cdr3_nt: TGTGCCAGCAGCTTAGTTCGGGCAACTAATGAAAAACTGTTTTTT
cdr3_aa: CASSLVRATNEKLFF

j_call: TRBJ2-3
d_call: NA
v_call: TRBV7-6
clone_size: NA
cdr3_nt: TGTGCCAGCAGACCCGGGGATGCGCAGTATTTT
cdr3_aa: CASRPGDAQYF

j_call: TRBJ1-5
d_call: NA
v_call: TRBV20-1
clone_size: NA
cdr3_nt: TGCAGTGCTAGAGACCGGGGCCGAGGAGCCTACGAGCATTTT
cdr3_aa: CSARDRGRGAYEHF

j_call: TRBJ2-7
d_call: TRBD2
v_call: TRBV20-1
clone_size: NA
cdr3_nt: TGCAGTGCCTCAGGGAGCGGGAGCTCCTACAATGAGCAGTACTTC
cdr3_aa: CSASGSGSSYNEQYF

j_call: TRBJ2-3
d_call: NA
v_call: TRBV7-9
clone_size: few
cdr3_nt: TGTGCCAGCGCGGGCAACACAGATACGCAGTATTTT
cdr3_aa: CASAGNTDTQYF

j_call: TRBJ2-1
d_call: NA
v_call: TRBV2
clone_size: few
cdr3_nt: TGTGCCAGCAGTACATTCCGTGAGCAGTTCTTC
cdr3_aa: CASSTFREQFF

j_call: TRBJ1-1
d_call: TRBD1
v_call: TRBV29-1
clone_size: NA
cdr3_nt: TGCAGCTCCGGGACAGGGAACACTGAAGCTTTCTTT
cdr3_aa: CSSGTGNTEAFF

j_call: TRBJ2-3
d_call: NA
v_call: TRBV7-9
clone_size: NA
cdr3_nt: TGTGCCAGCAGCTTAGAACTAGCTAGCACAGATACGCAGTATTTT
cdr3_aa: CASSLELASTDTQYF

j_call: TRBJ2-6
d_call: NA
v_call: TRBV9
clone_size: NA
cdr3_nt: TGTGCCAGCAGCCCGGAGCTAGCTAACGTCCTGACTTTC
cdr3_aa: CASSPELANVLTF

j_call: TRBJ2-5
d_call: NA
v_call: TRBV2
clone_size: once
cdr3_nt: TGTGCCAGCAGTGCTAGCAGTCCCCAAGAGACCCAGTACTTC
cdr3_aa: CASSASSPQETQYF

j_call: TRBJ2-2
d_call: NA
v_call: TRBV27
clone_size: few
cdr3_nt: TGTGCCAGCAGTTTAGCGGGAATGAACACCGGGGAGCTGTTTTTT
cdr3_aa: CASSLAGMNTGELFF

j_call: TRBJ2-7
d_call: TRBD2
v_call: TRBV12-5
clone_size: many
cdr3_nt: TGTGCTAGTGGTTTGACTGACGGGACTAGCGGGAGGTACAACTACGAGCAGTACTTC
cdr3_aa: CASGLTDGTSGRYNYEQYF

j_call: TRBJ1-4
d_call: NA
v_call: TRBV7-6
clone_size: NA
cdr3_nt: TGTGCCAGCAGCTCAGTAGGGGGACGCAGAGGGGATGAAAAACTGTTTTTT
cdr3_aa: CASSSVGGRRGDEKLFF

j_call: TRBJ2-7
d_call: TRBD1
v_call: TRBV11-3
clone_size: many
cdr3_nt: TGTGCCAGCAGCCGTGGACAGGACTTACTCTACGAGCAGTACTTC
cdr3_aa: CASSRGQDLLYEQYF

j_call: TRBJ1-2
d_call: NA
v_call: TRBV20-1
clone_size: many
cdr3_nt: TGCAGTGCTATCAGAACAGGGCTCCATGGCTACACCTTC
cdr3_aa: CSAIRTGLHGYTF

j_call: TRBJ1-2
d_call: TRBD1
v_call: TRBV5-6
clone_size: NA
cdr3_nt: TGTGCCAGCAGCTTGGGCGGACAGGGTCTCGCTTACTATGGCTACACCTTC
cdr3_aa: CASSLGGQGLAYYGYTF

j_call: TRBJ2-7
d_call: NA
v_call: TRBV20-1
clone_size: NA
cdr3_nt: TGCAGTATTAGACAGGCTGGGCGCTACGAGCAGTACTTC
cdr3_aa: CSIRQAGRYEQYF

j_call: TRBJ2-6
d_call: NA
v_call: TRBV11-2
clone_size: NA
cdr3_nt: TGTGCCAGCAGCCCGGAGGGCGGAAACTCTGGGGCCAACGTCCTGACTTTC
cdr3_aa: CASSPEGGNSGANVLTF

j_call: TRBJ1-1
d_call: TRBD1
v_call: TRBV7-2
clone_size: few
cdr3_nt: TGTGCCAGCAGCTTGGGGACAGGAGTTTTCTTT
cdr3_aa: CASSLGTGVFF

j_call: TRBJ1-6
d_call: NA
v_call: TRBV4-2
clone_size: NA
cdr3_nt: TGTGCCAGCAGCCTTGGGACAAGGGGTGCCTATAATTCACCCCTCCACTTT
cdr3_aa: CASSLGTRGAYNSPLHF

j_call: TRBJ2-6
d_call: TRBD1
v_call: TRBV20-1
clone_size: many
cdr3_nt: TGCAGTGCAGGGACAGGGGGCGCTGGGGCCAACGTCCTGACTTTC
cdr3_aa: CSAGTGGAGANVLTF

j_call: TRBJ2-2
d_call: TRBD1
v_call: TRBV20-1
clone_size: few
cdr3_nt: TGTGCCTGGCGCCGTGAGGGGGCCACCGGGGAGCTGTTTTTT
cdr3_aa: CAWRREGATGELFF

j_call: TRBJ2-7
d_call: NA
v_call: TRBV12-3/TRBV12-4
clone_size: NA
cdr3_nt: TGTGCCAGCAGATCCCCGGACTTCCCCGGTAGGAACGAGCAGTACTTC
cdr3_aa: CASRSPDFPGRNEQYF

j_call: TRBJ2-7
d_call: TRBD2
v_call: TRBV10-3
clone_size: NA
cdr3_nt: TGTGCCATCAGTGACAGCGCGGGAGCCTACGAGCAGTACTTC
cdr3_aa: CAISDSAGAYEQYF

j_call: TRBJ1-4
d_call: NA
v_call: TRBV15
clone_size: NA
cdr3_nt: TGTGCCACCTCGTCGGGGCATGCTGGGGAAAAACTGTTTTTT
cdr3_aa: CATSSGHAGEKLFF

j_call: TRBJ2-6
d_call: TRBD1
v_call: TRBV9
clone_size: NA
cdr3_nt: TGTGCCAGCAGCGTAGGGACAGGGGAAAACGTCCTGACTTTC
cdr3_aa: CASSVGTGENVLTF

j_call: TRBJ2-5
d_call: NA
v_call: TRBV6-5
clone_size: many
cdr3_nt: TGTGCCAGCAGCAGGGACGGCGGGGAGACCCAGTACTTC
cdr3_aa: CASSRDGGETQYF

j_call: TRBJ2-5
d_call: TRBD2
v_call: TRBV5-1
clone_size: many
cdr3_nt: TGCGCCAGCAGCTTGGTCCTAGCGGGAGTTGGAGAGACCCAGTACTTC
cdr3_aa: CASSLVLAGVGETQYF

j_call: TRBJ2-7
d_call: NA
v_call: TRBV12-5
clone_size: few
cdr3_nt: TGTGCTAGTGGTTTGGGAGGGGGACCCTACGAGCAGTACTTC
cdr3_aa: CASGLGGGPYEQYF

j_call: TRBJ2-7
d_call: TRBD1
v_call: TRBV20-1
clone_size: NA
cdr3_nt: TGCAGTGCTGGGACAGGGAGGGGGACCGGGGAGCAGTACTTC
cdr3_aa: CSAGTGRGTGEQYF

j_call: TRBJ2-7
d_call: NA
v_call: TRBV6-1
clone_size: NA
cdr3_nt: TGTGCCAGCAGTGAAGGGCAGGACTACGAGCAGTACTTC
cdr3_aa: CASSEGQDYEQYF

j_call: TRBJ1-5
d_call: NA
v_call: TRBV30
clone_size: NA
cdr3_nt: TGTGCCTGGAGTGTGACCTTTCAAGAGCCCCAGCATTTT
cdr3_aa: CAWSVTFQEPQHF

j_call: TRBJ1-1
d_call: TRBD1
v_call: TRBV19
clone_size: once
cdr3_nt: TGTGCCAGTAGTATAGATAGGACAGGGGGCAATGAGCAGTTCTTT
cdr3_aa: CASSIDRTGGNEQFF

j_call: TRBJ2-2
d_call: NA
v_call: TRBV15
clone_size: many
cdr3_nt: TGTGCCACCAGCATCTACACCGGGGAGCTGTTTTTT
cdr3_aa: CATSIYTGELFF

j_call: TRBJ1-1
d_call: TRBD1
v_call: TRBV20-1
clone_size: many
cdr3_nt: TGCAGTGCTAGGGGACAGCTGAACACTGAAGCTTTCTTT
cdr3_aa: CSARGQLNTEAFF

j_call: TRBJ1-2
d_call: NA
v_call: TRBV15
clone_size: many
cdr3_nt: TGTGCCACCAGCAGAGATGGCTGGTCCCGGACAGACGGCTACACCTTC
cdr3_aa: CATSRDGWSRTDGYTF

j_call: TRBJ2-1
d_call: TRBD2
v_call: TRBV29-1
clone_size: once
cdr3_nt: TGCAGCGTTGAAGGCACTAGCGGCTCCTACAATGAGCAGTTCTTC
cdr3_aa: CSVEGTSGSYNEQFF

j_call: TRBJ1-1
d_call: TRBD1
v_call: TRBV29-1
clone_size: NA
cdr3_nt: TGCAGCGCTAGACAGGGGTCTGCCTACGGTGAAGCTTTCTTT
cdr3_aa: CSARQGSAYGEAFF

j_call: TRBJ2-7
d_call: TRBD2
v_call: TRBV29-1
clone_size: many
cdr3_nt: TGCAGCGTCGCGAAACTAGCGGGAGGGCTTGGGGAGCAGTACTTC
cdr3_aa: CSVAKLAGGLGEQYF

j_call: TRBJ1-5
d_call: NA
v_call: TRBV29-1
clone_size: NA
cdr3_nt: TGCAGCGTCGAGGGGCAGCAAGGCGAGCAGCCCCAGCATTTT
cdr3_aa: CSVEGQQGEQPQHF

j_call: TRBJ2-7
d_call: TRBD1
v_call: TRBV15
clone_size: NA
cdr3_nt: TGTGCCACCAGCATCGGGACAGGGGCCATCTTACGGGAGCAGTACTTC
cdr3_aa: CATSIGTGAILREQYF

j_call: TRBJ2-7
d_call: NA
v_call: TRBV4-2
clone_size: NA
cdr3_nt: TGTGCCAGCAGCCCTCAGAACAGGGTTACCGAGCAGTACTTC
cdr3_aa: CASSPQNRVTEQYF

j_call: TRBJ1-2
d_call: TRBD1
v_call: TRBV29-1
clone_size: NA
cdr3_nt: TGCAGTTACGCGGGACAGGAGCTTAACTATGGCTACACCTTC
cdr3_aa: CSYAGQELNYGYTF

j_call: TRBJ1-3
d_call: NA
v_call: TRBV5-1
clone_size: NA
cdr3_nt: TGTGCCAGCAGCTTTAGGACAGTACAGATGAACACCATATATTTT
cdr3_aa: CASSFRTVQMNTIYF

j_call: TRBJ1-2
d_call: TRBD1
v_call: TRBV29-1
clone_size: many
cdr3_nt: TGCAGCGTTATTCGGGGACAGGGAAATTCCTATGGCTACACCTTC
cdr3_aa: CSVIRGQGNSYGYTF

j_call: TRBJ1-2
d_call: NA
v_call: TRBV6-5
clone_size: NA
cdr3_nt: TGTGCCAGCAGTTACGACGGGGACTATGGCTACACCTTC
cdr3_aa: CASSYDGDYGYTF

j_call: TRBJ2-2
d_call: NA
v_call: TRBV20-1
clone_size: NA
cdr3_nt: TGCAGTGCTAGCGGGAGCAGACCCTATGGCTACACCGGGGAGCTGTTTTTT
cdr3_aa: CSASGSRPYGYTGELFF

j_call: TRBJ1-2
d_call: NA
v_call: TRBV27
clone_size: many
cdr3_nt: TGTGCCAGCAGTGCGGGAGGGCTCTATGGCTACACCTTC
cdr3_aa: CASSAGGLYGYTF

j_call: TRBJ2-7
d_call: TRBD2
v_call: TRBV4-3
clone_size: many
cdr3_nt: TGCGCCAGCAGCCAAGAGAGACTAGCTTACGAGCAGTACTTC
cdr3_aa: CASSQERLAYEQYF